This section outlines one TCR beta chain sequence together with its context. Method: immunoSEQ multiplex PCR; TCRdb's copy keeps in-frame clones and lacks some. The data show about 120,000 clones, 65% to 85% seen once. Trimming took off 4 bases at V and 7 bases at J, with 21 bases between the two ends. This CDR3 is built from 16 residues. Germline V CDR1 and CDR2: SGHTS, YDEGEE. These data belong to a study of blood T cell repertoires in COVID-19. The sequence was collected from a man aged 65 to 85 with acute or convalescent COVID-19. The chain recombines TRBV5-8 with TRBJ1-5; D gene uncertain. The sequenced sample consisted of peripheral blood. The CDR3 DNA follows: TGTGCCAGCAGCCCCTTACCGGGGAGGGAGCACCAGCCCCAGCATTTT. It is translated as CASSPLPGREHQPQHF.